A selection of T cell receptor beta chains follows, all from one sample in a study of cytomegalovirus exposure and HLA in healthy donors. Clones were read by immunoSEQ multiplex PCR, and TCRdb kept only the in-frame ones, dropping some. The data show 85,000 to 100,000 clones, with approximately 80% seen just once and more than 0.6% held by the top ten. The sample was PBMCs. All receptors come from a woman aged 60-75 years in good health and CMV-seronegative. Both conserved end residues are part of each CDR3. D genes are given only for firm matches. Rows give clone size only sometimes, using once, few, many, or a class for an expanded clone.

TRBJ2-5,TRBV10-2,-,-,TGCGCCAGCAGTGAGAGAGAAGAGACCCAGTACTTC,CASSEREETQYF
TRBJ2-7,TRBV10-3,TRBD1,-,TGTGCCATCAGTGAGTCTTATCAGGGGGCGTCAGAGCAGTACTTC,CAISESYQGASEQYF
TRBJ2-2,TRBV13,-,-,TGTGCCAGCAGCTTAGGTCCAATTTATAGGCAGGGGAACACCGGGGAGCTGTTTTTT,CASSLGPIYRQGNTGELFF
TRBJ2-5,TRBV6-5,-,-,TGTGCCAGCAGACGTACAGGGACCCAGTACTTC,CASRRTGTQYF
TRBJ1-2,TRBV27,TRBD1,-,TGTGCCAGCAGACCAATACAGGGGGCCTATGGCTACACCTTC,CASRPIQGAYGYTF
TRBJ2-5,TRBV10-1,TRBD2,-,TGCGCCAGCAGTGAGGCCCCTAGCGGGAGAGAGACCCAGTACTTC,CASSEAPSGRETQYF
TRBJ2-1,TRBV11-3,TRBD2,-,TGTGCCAGCAGCTTAGTGCGGGGGGGCTTAGGAGAGCAGTTCTTC,CASSLVRGGLGEQFF
TRBJ2-1,TRBV27,-,-,TGTGCCAGCAGTTTCCTGAATGAGCAGTTCTTC,CASSFLNEQFF
TRBJ1-5,TRBV28,TRBD1,once,TGTGCCAGCAGAACACAGGGGATCGATCAGCCCCAGCATTTT,CASRTQGIDQPQHF
TRBJ1-2,TRBV29-1,TRBD1,-,TGCAGCGCCATTAAGACAGGGACGAACGATGGCTACACCTTC,CSAIKTGTNDGYTF
TRBJ1-1,TRBV6-6,-,once,TGTGCCAGCAGTTACTCGAAGCCAGGGAGGGGATTGGACGCTTTCTTT,CASSYSKPGRGLDAFF
TRBJ2-2,TRBV5-6,TRBD2,-,TGTGCCAGCAGCTGGGGGACTAGCGGGGACTACACCGGGGAGCTGTTTTTT,CASSWGTSGDYTGELFF
TRBJ2-2,TRBV6-5,-,-,TGTGCCAGCAGTTTAACAACGGGCACCGGGGAGCTGTTTTTT,CASSLTTGTGELFF
TRBJ1-1,TRBV5-1,-,-,TGCGCCAGCAGCCTCCCCGGGTCAGATGAAGCTTTCTTT,CASSLPGSDEAFF
TRBJ1-3,TRBV11-2,-,-,TGTGCCAGCAGCTTATCGGGATCAGGCGGAAACACCATATATTTT,CASSLSGSGGNTIYF
TRBJ2-3,TRBV2,-,-,TGTGCCAGCGGGGACACAAGAAGCACAGATACGCAGTATTTT,CASGDTRSTDTQYF
TRBJ2-1,TRBV4-3,TRBD1,-,TGCGCCAGCAGCCGCGAGGGACAGGGGGGCTACAATGAGCAGTTCTTC,CASSREGQGGYNEQFF
TRBJ1-1,TRBV25-1,TRBD1,-,TGTGCCAGCAGTGATCGGAAAGCAGGGGGCAGGCCTTTCTTT,CASSDRKAGGRPFF
TRBJ2-3,TRBV28,TRBD1,-,TGTGCCAGCAGTTTAGGGTTTATCCGGGACAGGGGAACTAATACGCAGTATTTT,CASSLGFIRDRGTNTQYF
TRBJ1-1,TRBV9,TRBD1,once,TGTGCCAGCAGCCTAACAGGGGTGGACACTGAAGCTTTCTTT,CASSLTGVDTEAFF
TRBJ2-7,TRBV27,TRBD2,-,TGTGCCAGCAGTCCGGAAGGGTGGCTAGCGGGCTACGAGCAGTACTTC,CASSPEGWLAGYEQYF
TRBJ2-3,TRBV7-8,TRBD2,-,TGTGCCAGCAGCTTTAGCCGAATTAGCGGGAGGAGTAGAGATACGCAGTATTTT,CASSFSRISGRSRDTQYF
TRBJ1-1,TRBV13,-,once,TGTGCCAGCAGCTTAGGTACAGGCTCCATGAACACTGAAGCTTTCTTT,CASSLGTGSMNTEAFF
TRBJ2-1,TRBV5-1,TRBD2,-,TGCGCCAGCAGCCCGGGACTAGCGGAATACAATGAGCAGTTCTTC,CASSPGLAEYNEQFF
TRBJ1-4,TRBV4-3,-,-,TGCGCCAGCAGCCCGGGGGGGGAAAAACTGTTTTTT,CASSPGGEKLFF
TRBJ2-2,TRBV7-9,TRBD2,-,TGTGCCAGCAGCGGACGGGGGGCCGGGGAGCTGTTTTTT,CASSGRGAGELFF
TRBJ1-5,TRBV19,-,-,TGTGCCAGTAGATTTACAGTCAATCAGCCCCAGCATTTT,CASRFTVNQPQHF
TRBJ1-2,TRBV19,-,-,TGTGCGGCAGGGTATGGCTACACCTTC,CAAGYGYTF
TRBJ2-7,TRBV28,-,-,TGTGCCAGCAGACCGACCGGGTCAATGGCCTACGAGCAGTACTTC,CASRPTGSMAYEQYF
TRBJ1-1,TRBV18,-,-,TGTGCCAGCTCACCGTCAGGGCTGGCCACTGAAGCTTTCTTT,CASSPSGLATEAFF
TRBJ1-2,TRBV29-1,-,-,TGCAGCGTAACCAACAGGGCCTTCTTCAGCTACACCTTC,CSVTNRAFFSYTF
TRBJ2-1,TRBV5-1,TRBD2,-,TGCGCCAGCTCTACGGGAGGAACCTACAATGAGCAGTTCTTC,CASSTGGTYNEQFF
TRBJ2-2,TRBV14,TRBD2,once,TGTGCCAGCAGCCAAGTTTCCGCGGGGGGGCCGGGCACCGGGGAGCTGTTTTTT,CASSQVSAGGPGTGELFF
TRBJ2-3,TRBV28,TRBD1,-,TGTGCCAGCAGCTGGACAGGGAGCGATACGCAGTATTTT,CASSWTGSDTQYF
TRBJ1-4,TRBV7-9,TRBD1,-,TGTGCCAGCAGCCCCCCGGGACAGACTAATGAAAAACTGTTTTTT,CASSPPGQTNEKLFF
TRBJ1-5,TRBV9,-,-,TGTGCCAGCAGCCTCGACTTATCCCGCAATCAGCCCCAGCATTTT,CASSLDLSRNQPQHF
TRBJ1-2,TRBV7-9,TRBD1,-,TGTGCCAGCAGCTTGACAGGGCTCTATGGCTACACCTTC,CASSLTGLYGYTF
TRBJ2-1,TRBV5-1,TRBD1,-,TGCGCCAGCAGTCTGACAGGGGGGAATGAGCAGTTCTTC,CASSLTGGNEQFF
TRBJ2-7,TRBV6-5,TRBD1,-,TGTGCCAGCAGTCCCCTTGGACAGGGGCGAGGCGAGCAGTACTTC,CASSPLGQGRGEQYF
TRBJ2-1,TRBV25-1,-,-,-,CASSELWGAGAEFF
TRBJ1-2,TRBV30,TRBD1,-,TGTGCCTGGAGTAAGGGCGGCAGGGGGCTTAACTATGGCTACACCTTC,CAWSKGGRGLNYGYTF
TRBJ1-4,TRBV28,-,-,TGTGCCAGCGAAACAGGAGCAACAACTAATGAAAAACTGTTTTTT,CASETGATTNEKLFF
TRBJ1-2,TRBV2,-,-,TGTGCCAGCAGTGAGAGGGTGGGCAGCTATGGCTACACCTTC,CASSERVGSYGYTF
TRBJ1-2,TRBV6-5,-,few,TGTGCCAGCAGCCCCAGGGAGGGCTATGGCTACACCTTC,CASSPREGYGYTF
TRBJ2-7,TRBV10-2,-,-,TGCGCCAGCATGCCAGGGCGGGGCGAGCAGTACTTC,CASMPGRGEQYF